This entry lists 29 T cell receptor beta chains sequenced from one sample in a study of CD8 T cells in ankylosing spondylitis. TCRdb reprocessed the 5' RACE reads with MiXCR, giving one entry per CDR3 protein. The table includes about 52,000 distinct CDR3 sequences, less than 8.5% detected once. Sequenced input: blood, either unsorted or a sorted T cell fraction (not recorded which). These TCRs come from a female donor with ankylosing spondylitis or in good health (not recorded which).

This clonotype was counted between two and nine times. The J gene is TRBJ2-1, the V gene TRBV7-2, with D perhaps matching TRBD1 (5 bases). The CDR3 spans 13 residues. V was cut by 1 base and J by 5 bases, with 6 bases left in between. Germline CDR1 reads SGHTA; CDR2 reads FQGNSA. The CDR3 spells CASSLDRNNEQFF. CDR3 DNA: TGTGCCAGCAGCTTAGACAGGAACAATGAGCAGTTCTTC.

By proportion, this clonotype is medium-sized. V gene TRBV5-1 combines with J gene TRBJ1-2; 7 nucleotides align to TRBD1. The CDR3 sequence is 13 residues long. The germline CDR1 and CDR2 sequences are SGHRS and YFSETQ. V lost 4 bases to trimming and J lost 8 bases; unmatched junction nucleotides: 8. CDR3 sequence (DNA): TGCGCCAGCAGCCCGAGACAGGGTGGCGGCTACACCTTC. It codes for CASSPRQGGGYTF.

This clonotype was counted only a few times. The V and J genes are TRBV28 and TRBJ1-1; D gene uncertain. Trimming removed 5 bases at V and 3 bases at J, with 16 bases between. The CDR3 consists of 15 residues. From germline, CDR1 is MDHEN and CDR2 SYDVKM. The CDR3 nucleotides read TGTGCCAGCAGTACAGAAATGGGTCGGTACACTGAAGCTTTCTTT. It codes for CASSTEMGRYTEAFF.

The sample holds a few counts of this clonotype. The chain carries TRBV12-3 or TRBV12-4 and TRBJ1-2; TRBD1 matches at 7 bases. V lost 6 bases to trimming and J lost 8 bases; unmatched junction nucleotides: 15. This CDR3 comprises 15 residues. CDR3 residues: CASSLMDRNGPGYTF. The CDR3 DNA follows: TGTGCCAGCAGCCTTATGGACAGGAACGGCCCCGGCTACACCTTC.

This clonotype was observed many times. The DNA for the CDR3 is TGTGCCAGCAGTTACGCCAACGCACTAGCCGAGCAGTACGTC. Residues: CASSYANALAEQYV. This rearrangement joins TRBV6-2 or TRBV6-3 to TRBJ2-7, with D tentatively TRBD2 (6 bases). CDR3 length: 14 residues. CDR1 and CDR2 from the germline V gene are MNHEY and SVGEGT. Trimming stripped 2 bases from V and 6 bases from J, with 14 bases between.

This clonotype was detected many times. The V call is TRBV6-1, the J call TRBJ1-1, with 9 bases aligning to TRBD1. V gave up 8 bases and J gave up 0 bases; unmatched junction bases: 4. Germline V lookup: CDR1 MNHNS, CDR2 SASEGT. The CDR3 has 14 residues. CDR3 protein: CASFHRGLNTEAFF. The CDR3 DNA is TGTGCCAGCTTCCACAGGGGGCTGAACACTGAAGCTTTCTTT.

This clonotype was observed at least ten times. V is TRBV10-3 and J is TRBJ2-7; D could derive from TRBD1 or TRBD2 (6 bases each). Germline V gene sequence: CDR1 ENHRY, CDR2 SYGVKD. The CDR3 totals 11 residues. The ends were cut back, 10 bases at V and 4 bases at J, with 11 bases in the middle. CDR3 DNA: TGTGCCACAGGGGAGGATTACGAGCAGTACTTC. It is translated as CATGEDYEQYF.

This clonotype was seen repeatedly, ten times or more. This chain links TRBV28 with TRBJ1-5; D may be TRBD1 (6 bases). V was pared by 4 bases and J by 4 bases, with 8 bases between. The CDR3 sequence is 13 residues long. Germline CDR1 reads MDHEN; CDR2 reads SYDVKM. The CDR3 sequence is CASSWGANQPQHF. CDR3 nucleotides: TGTGCCAGCAGTTGGGGGGCGAATCAGCCCCAGCATTTT.

This clonotype was seen at least ten times. The CDR3 here is CASSLRARPTDTQYF. CDR3 DNA: TGCGCCAGCAGCTTGCGTGCGAGACCCACAGATACGCAGTATTTT. The V gene is TRBV5-1, the J gene TRBJ2-3; no clear D gene. CDR1 is SGHRS and CDR2 is YFSETQ in the germline V gene. The V gene lost 1 base and the J gene lost 2 bases, with 11 bases spanning the gap. This CDR3 has 15 amino acids.

This clonotype appeared many times. The chain couples TRBV28 to TRBJ2-7; TRBD1 is a possible D gene (6 bases). V shed 5 bases and J shed 2 bases, with 10 bases lying between them. The germline V gene encodes CDR1 MDHEN and CDR2 SYDVKM. The CDR3 is 13 amino acids. CDR3 in DNA: TGTGCCAGCAGTCTACAGGGACCCTACGAGCAGTACGTC. The encoded protein is CASSLQGPYEQYV.

At least ten counts were recorded for this clonotype. The chain is built from TRBV28 and TRBJ2-7; 10 nucleotides agree with TRBD2. CDR3 size: 15 residues. The ends lost 5 bases at V and 5 bases at J; junction bases unmatched: 9. Germline V gene data show CDR1 as MDHEN and CDR2 as SYDVKM. The CDR3 DNA follows: TGTGCCAGCAGTCCCCTAGCGGGGGCTCCTAACGAGCAGTACGTC. Amino acid sequence: CASSPLAGAPNEQYV.

The table lists this clonotype with many counts. The rearrangement links TRBV20-1 to TRBJ1-1, with D possibly TRBD1 on 6 matching bases. The CDR3 sequence is 14 residues long. Germline CDR1 reads DFQATT; CDR2 reads SNEGSKA (reference sequence). Trimming cost V 5 bases and J 1 base, with 14 bases left between them. The CDR3 loop reads CSAAEGTSNTEAFF. The CDR3 region has the DNA TGCAGTGCTGCGGAAGGGACATCGAACACTGAAGCTTTCTTT.

This clonotype was observed at least ten times. This rearrangement joins TRBV28 to TRBJ2-5, with 8 bases identical to TRBD2. The CDR3 length is 15 residues. V gave up 5 bases and J gave up 5 bases; unmatched junction bases: 10. Germline assignment: CDR1 MDHEN and CDR2 SYDVKM. The CDR3 DNA reads TGTGCCAGCAGTCCCCAACTAGCGGCGGGGGAGACCCAGTACTTC. Translating gives CASSPQLAAGETQYF. Supplemented by reference TRBV28 and TRBJ2-5, the full variable domain reads DVKVTQSSRYLVKRTGEKVFLECVQDMDHENMFWYRQDPGLGLRLIYFSYDVKMKEKGDIPEGYSVSREKKERFSLILESASTNQTSMYLCASSPQLAAGETQYFGPGTRLLVL.

This clonotype was seen at least ten times. This chain connects TRBV10-3 to TRBJ2-3; D is perhaps TRBD2 (6 bases). This CDR3 comprises 13 residues. Germline assignment: CDR1 ENHRY and CDR2 SYGVKD. Trimming left V 8 bases short and J 0 bases short, with 9 bases between. The CDR3 DNA reads TGTGCCATCGGAGGGCCAAGCACAGATACGCAGTATTTT. It yields the protein CAIGGPSTDTQYF.

Only one count was recorded for this clonotype. V gene TRBV5-1 combines with J gene TRBJ2-7, with 7 bases fitting TRBD1. Germline CDR1 and CDR2: SGHRS and YFSETQ. V gave up 1 base and J gave up 0 bases; unmatched junction bases: 4. CDR3 size: 15 residues. The DNA of the CDR3 is TGCGCCAGCAGCTTGAGGGGACAGATCTCCTACGAGCAGTACTTC. Translated, it gives CASSLRGQISYEQYF. Using reference TRBV5-1 and TRBJ2-7 for the parts outside the CDR3, the full variable domain is KAGVTQTPRYLIKTRGQQVTLSCSPISGHRSVSWYQQTPGQGLQFLFEYFSETQRNKGNFPGRFSGRQFSNSRSEMNVSTLELGDSALYLCASSLRGQISYEQYFGPGTRLTVT.

This clonotype has a count of ten or more. The gene calls are TRBV18 and TRBJ1-1; 11 bases fit TRBD1. Germline V gives CDR1 KGHSH, CDR2 LQKENI. Trimming removed 4 bases from V and 5 bases from J; junction bases left unmatched: 6. This CDR3 region has 15 residues. The CDR3 here is CASSLGQGARTEAFF. The CDR3, as DNA: TGTGCCAGCTCACTTGGACAGGGGGCTCGGACTGAAGCTTTCTTT.

This clonotype showed up many times. The chain links TRBV6-5 to TRBJ1-1; D possibly corresponds to TRBD1 (6 bases). Trimming shortened V by 0 bases and J by 4 bases, and 9 bases separated the two germline ends. This CDR3 contains 14 residues. CDR1 is MNHEY, CDR2 SVGAGI, per germline. CDR3 coding DNA: TGTGCCAGCAGTTACTCGGGGACACCCACTGAAGCTTTCTTT. Its protein is CASSYSGTPTEAFF.

In its sample, this clonotype was seen many times. The V call is TRBV29-1, the J call TRBJ2-5, with D possibly matching TRBD1 (6 bases). CDR1 SQVTM and CDR2 ANQGSEA come from the germline V gene. V was cut by 5 bases and J by 5 bases, with 12 bases left in between. The CDR3 consists of 12 residues. Here the CDR3 reads CSVLWDTETQYF. The CDR3 DNA follows: TGCAGCGTTCTCTGGGACACTGAGACCCAGTACTTC.

The rearrangement links TRBV2 to TRBJ1-5; 7 bases map to TRBD1. CDR3 length: 13 amino acids. The V segment lost 6 bases and the J segment 6 bases; nucleotides outside the gene matches: 5. Germline CDR1 is SNHLY and CDR2 is FYNNEI. In DNA, the CDR3 is TGTGCCAGCAGAGGACAGGCGGGTCAGCCCCAGCATTTT. Translating gives CASRGQAGQPQHF.

In this sample, this clonotype turned up a few times. An end of the junction differs from the germline gene, which may be a read error. The chain couples TRBV12-3 or TRBV12-4 to TRBJ1-4, with 9 bases fitting TRBD1. The CDR3 totals 17 residues. DNA of the CDR3: TGTACCAGCAGTTTCGGGGGACAGGGTCCTTGGGGGGAAAAACTGTTTTTT. Translation: CTSSFGGQGPWGEKLFF.

The chain joins TRBV7-2 to TRBJ1-1; tentatively, D is TRBD1 (5 bases). Germline V gene lookup returns CDR1 SGHTA and CDR2 FQGNSA. With 2 bases removed from V and 5 bases from J, the gap between germline ends came to 15 bases. This CDR3 contains 15 residues. The DNA for the CDR3 is TGTGCCAGCAGCTTACAGGATCGGGGGGGTACTGAAGCTTTCTTT. It is translated as CASSLQDRGGTEAFF.

This clonotype came up many times. The CDR3: CASSGNRKNTEAFF. The CDR3 DNA reads as TGTGCCAGCAGTGGAAACAGAAAGAACACTGAAGCTTTCTTT. The chain recombines TRBV6-1 with TRBJ1-1; unclear D gene. The CDR3 contains 14 residues. Trimming shortened V by 4 bases and J by 1 base, and 10 bases separated the two germline ends. Germline CDR1 is MNHNS and CDR2 is SASEGT.

This clonotype was detected ten times or more. V is TRBV3-1 and J is TRBJ1-1; D unclear. CDR1 and CDR2 from the germline V gene are LGHDT and YNNKEL (reference sequence). Deletions cut 3 bases from V and 8 bases from J, with 7 bases between. The CDR3 is 11 amino acids. CDR3 bases: TGTGCCAGCAGCCATCGCCAGGAAGCTTTCTTT. Its translation is CASSHRQEAFF.

This clonotype has only a few counts. This CDR3 is CASSSPFKGVGNTEAFF. CDR3 sequence (DNA): TGCGCCAGCAGCTCCCCTTTTAAGGGTGTAGGGAACACTGAAGCTTTCTTT. This chain joins TRBV5-1 and TRBJ1-1; D remains ambiguous. Germline-derived CDR1 and CDR2 are SGHRS and YFSETQ. V was shortened by 3 bases and J by 1 base, with 19 bases between the two germline ends. The CDR3 totals 17 residues.

This clonotype was seen many times. The chain links TRBV18 to TRBJ2-3; D gene uncertain. This CDR3 contains 14 residues. Germline V gene data show CDR1 as KGHSH and CDR2 as LQKENI. V dropped 6 bases and J dropped 6 bases, with 16 bases sitting between them. The CDR3 spells CASSPIEAVDTQYF. CDR3 in DNA: TGTGCCAGCTCGCCAATCGAGGCGGTCGATACGCAGTATTTT.

The table lists this clonotype with many counts. This chain links TRBV5-1 with TRBJ1-1; D unresolved. Per the germline V gene, CDR1 is SGHRS and CDR2 is YFSETQ. V was clipped by 5 bases and J by 1 base, with 15 bases between them. The CDR3 runs to 15 residues. CDR3 DNA: TGCGCCAGCAGTTGGACCATGTCAGGGAACACTGAAGCTTTCTTT. Protein product: CASSWTMSGNTEAFF.

V gene TRBV28 combines with J gene TRBJ2-1; D is unclear. Germline V gene sequence: CDR1 MDHEN, CDR2 SYDVKM. Trimming removed 8 bases from V and 6 bases from J, with 11 bases in between. This CDR3 region has 12 residues. CDR3: CASCGPFNEQFF. In DNA, the CDR3 is TGTGCCAGCTGCGGACCCTTCAATGAGCAGTTCTTC.

This clonotype was detected ten times or more. The V and J genes are TRBV12-3 or TRBV12-4 and TRBJ1-2; possible D gene TRBD1, 6 bases. Between the trimmed V and J ends, which lost 3 bases and 6 bases, there was a span of 14 bases. The CDR3 totals 14 residues. DNA for the CDR3: TGTGCCAGCAGTTTTATTGGGGGGCGAGATGGCTACACCTTC. Translated, it gives CASSFIGGRDGYTF.

This clonotype showed up many times. The CDR3 DNA reads TGCGCCAGCAGCTCACAAGGACAGTTCCGGGATGGCTACACCTTC. This sequence encodes CASSSQGQFRDGYTF. The rearrangement uses TRBV5-1 and TRBJ1-2; a possible D gene is TRBD1 (6 bases). The CDR3 has 15 amino acids. The germline V and J ends were trimmed by 3 bases and 6 bases, with 18 bases remaining between them. Germline V lookup: CDR1 SGHRS, CDR2 YFSETQ.